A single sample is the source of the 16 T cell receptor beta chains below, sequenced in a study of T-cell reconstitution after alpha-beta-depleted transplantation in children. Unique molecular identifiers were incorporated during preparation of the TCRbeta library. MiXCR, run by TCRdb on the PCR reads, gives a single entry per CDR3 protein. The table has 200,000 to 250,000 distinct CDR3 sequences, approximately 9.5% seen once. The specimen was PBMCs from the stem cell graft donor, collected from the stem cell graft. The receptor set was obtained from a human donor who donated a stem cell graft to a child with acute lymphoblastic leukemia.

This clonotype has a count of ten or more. The DNA of the CDR3 is TGTGCCAGCAGCCACAGGAGCATGAACACTGAAGCTTTCTTT. Its protein product is CASSHRSMNTEAFF. The chain couples TRBV27 to TRBJ1-1; TRBD1 might be the D (5 bases). The CDR3 is 14 amino acids. Germline values: CDR1 MNHEY, CDR2 SMNVEV (reference sequence). Trimming cost V 6 bases and J 0 bases, with 11 bases left between them.

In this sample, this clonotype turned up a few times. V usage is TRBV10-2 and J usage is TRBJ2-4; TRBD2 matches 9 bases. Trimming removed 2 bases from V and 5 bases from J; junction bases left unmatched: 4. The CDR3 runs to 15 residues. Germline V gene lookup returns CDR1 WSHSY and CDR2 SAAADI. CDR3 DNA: TGCGCCAGCAGTGAGCTCGGGACTAGCCAAAACATTCAGTACTTC. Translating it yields CASSELGTSQNIQYF.

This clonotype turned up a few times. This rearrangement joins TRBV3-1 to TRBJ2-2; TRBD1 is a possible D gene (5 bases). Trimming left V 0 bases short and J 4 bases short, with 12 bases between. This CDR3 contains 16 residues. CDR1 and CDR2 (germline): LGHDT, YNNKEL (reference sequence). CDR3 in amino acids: CASSQEPLGRTGELFF. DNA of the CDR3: TGTGCCAGCAGCCAAGAACCTCTGGGGCGCACCGGGGAGCTGTTTTTT. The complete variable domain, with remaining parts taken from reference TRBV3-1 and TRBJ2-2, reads DTAVSQTPKYLVTQMGNDKSIKCEQNLGHDTMYWYKQDSKKFLKIMFSYNNKELIINETVPNRFSPKSPDKAHLNLHINSLELGDSAVYFCASSQEPLGRTGELFFGEGSRLTVL.

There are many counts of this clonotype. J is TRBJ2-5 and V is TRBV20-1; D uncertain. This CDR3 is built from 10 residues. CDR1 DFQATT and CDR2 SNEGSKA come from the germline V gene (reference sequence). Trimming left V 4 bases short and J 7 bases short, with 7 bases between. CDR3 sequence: CSATAATQYF. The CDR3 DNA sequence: TGCAGTGCTACCGCAGCGACCCAGTACTTC.

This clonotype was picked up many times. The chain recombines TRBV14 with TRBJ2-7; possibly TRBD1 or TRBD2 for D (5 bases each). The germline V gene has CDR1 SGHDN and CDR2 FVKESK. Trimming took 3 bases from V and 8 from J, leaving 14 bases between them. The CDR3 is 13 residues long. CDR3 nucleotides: TGTGCCAGCAGCCATATAACGTCGGGACAGCAGTACTTC. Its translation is CASSHITSGQQYF.

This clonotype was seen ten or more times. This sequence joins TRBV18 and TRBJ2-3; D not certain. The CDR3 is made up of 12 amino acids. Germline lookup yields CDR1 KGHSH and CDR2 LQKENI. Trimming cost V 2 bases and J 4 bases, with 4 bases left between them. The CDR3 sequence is CASSPIPDTQYF. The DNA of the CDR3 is TGTGCCAGCTCACCAATCCCAGATACGCAGTATTTT.

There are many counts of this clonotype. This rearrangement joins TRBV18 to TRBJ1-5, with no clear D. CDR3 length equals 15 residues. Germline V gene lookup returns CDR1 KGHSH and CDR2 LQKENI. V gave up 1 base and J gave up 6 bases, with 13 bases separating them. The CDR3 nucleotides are TGTGCCAGCTCACCACAGGGTGTCGACGGTCAGCCCCAGCATTTT. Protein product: CASSPQGVDGQPQHF.

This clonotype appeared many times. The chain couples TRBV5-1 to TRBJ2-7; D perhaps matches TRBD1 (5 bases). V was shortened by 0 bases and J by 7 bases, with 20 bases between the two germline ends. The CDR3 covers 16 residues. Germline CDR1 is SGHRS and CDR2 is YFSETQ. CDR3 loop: CASSLGRPGFGSEQYF. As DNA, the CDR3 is TGCGCCAGCAGCTTGGGAAGGCCAGGGTTTGGTTCGGAGCAGTACTTC. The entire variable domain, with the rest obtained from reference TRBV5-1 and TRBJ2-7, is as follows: KAGVTQTPRYLIKTRGQQVTLSCSPISGHRSVSWYQQTPGQGLQFLFEYFSETQRNKGNFPGRFSGRQFSNSRSEMNVSTLELGDSALYLCASSLGRPGFGSEQYFGPGTRLTVT.

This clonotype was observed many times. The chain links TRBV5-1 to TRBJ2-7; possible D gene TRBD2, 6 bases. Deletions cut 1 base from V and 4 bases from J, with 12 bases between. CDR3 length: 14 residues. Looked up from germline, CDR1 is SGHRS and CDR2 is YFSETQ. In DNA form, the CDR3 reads TGCGCCAGCAGCTTGATCCCGGGGGAGTACGAGCAGTACTTC. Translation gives CASSLIPGEYEQYF. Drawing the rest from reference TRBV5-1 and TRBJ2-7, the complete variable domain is KAGVTQTPRYLIKTRGQQVTLSCSPISGHRSVSWYQQTPGQGLQFLFEYFSETQRNKGNFPGRFSGRQFSNSRSEMNVSTLELGDSALYLCASSLIPGEYEQYFGPGTRLTVT.

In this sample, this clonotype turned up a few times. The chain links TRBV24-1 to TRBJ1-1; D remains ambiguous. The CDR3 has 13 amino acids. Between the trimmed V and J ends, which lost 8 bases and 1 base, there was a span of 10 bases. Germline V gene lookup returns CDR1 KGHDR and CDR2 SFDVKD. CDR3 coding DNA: TGTGCCACCAACGGACCAGCGAACACTGAAGCTTTCTTT. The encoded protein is CATNGPANTEAFF.

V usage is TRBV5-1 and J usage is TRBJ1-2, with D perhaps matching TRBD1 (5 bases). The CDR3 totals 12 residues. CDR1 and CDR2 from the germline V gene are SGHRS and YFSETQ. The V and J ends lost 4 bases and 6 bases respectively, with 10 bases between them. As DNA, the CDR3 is TGCGCCAGCAGCCAGAGGGGTGATGGCTACACCTTC. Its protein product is CASSQRGDGYTF.

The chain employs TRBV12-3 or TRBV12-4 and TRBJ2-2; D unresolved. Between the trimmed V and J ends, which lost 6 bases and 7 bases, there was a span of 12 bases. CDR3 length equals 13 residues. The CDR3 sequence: CASSGPPDGELFF. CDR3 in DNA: TGTGCCAGCAGCGGACCGCCCGACGGGGAGCTGTTTTTT.

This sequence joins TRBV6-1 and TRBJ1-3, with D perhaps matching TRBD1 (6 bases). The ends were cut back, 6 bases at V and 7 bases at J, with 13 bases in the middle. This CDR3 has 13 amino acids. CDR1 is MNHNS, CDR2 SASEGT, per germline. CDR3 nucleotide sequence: TGTGCCAGCAGCCGGGACATGGGCAACACCATATATTTT. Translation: CASSRDMGNTIYF.

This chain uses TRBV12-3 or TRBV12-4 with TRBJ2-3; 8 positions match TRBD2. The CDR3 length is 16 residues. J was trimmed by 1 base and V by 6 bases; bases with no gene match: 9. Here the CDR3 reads CASSFGPLAGTDTQYF. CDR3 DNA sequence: TGTGCCAGCAGCTTTGGGCCACTAGCGGGCACAGATACGCAGTATTTT.

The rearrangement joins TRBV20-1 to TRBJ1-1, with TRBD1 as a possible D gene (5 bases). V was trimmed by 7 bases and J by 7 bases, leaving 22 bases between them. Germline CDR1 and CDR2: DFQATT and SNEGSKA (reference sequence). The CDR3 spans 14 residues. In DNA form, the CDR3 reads TGCAGTGTTCTCCCCAGGGTTCGGTCGAGTGAAGCTTTCTTT. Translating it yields CSVLPRVRSSEAFF.

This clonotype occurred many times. DNA of the CDR3: TGTGCCAGCAGCCATAGGGGTCAGGTTTACGAGCAGTACTTC. This sequence encodes CASSHRGQVYEQYF. The V call is TRBV16, the J call TRBJ2-7, with TRBD1 as a possible D gene (5 bases). This CDR3 contains 14 residues. The V and J ends lost 3 bases and 4 bases respectively, with 13 bases between them. Germline lookup yields CDR1 KGHSY and CDR2 FQNENV.